The sequence of this T cell receptor beta chain was determined in a study of shared clonotypes between healthy human individuals. Repertoires were generated with immunoSEQ multiplex PCR, while TCRdb's copy carries only in-frame clones and drops some. The data hold 2 million to 2.5 million clones, with about 94% observed a single time. CD45RO-negative, CCR7-positively selected cells formed the naive CD8 fraction, excluding terminally differentiated effector memory CD45RA+ cells. This clone occurred once. This CDR3 contains 14 residues. CDR1 and CDR2 from the germline V gene are ENHRY and SYGVKD. Between the trimmed V and J ends, which lost 3 bases and 5 bases, there was a span of 13 bases.

The specimen was naive CD8+ T cells sorted from blood. J is TRBJ1-1 and V is TRBV10-3; D might be TRBD1 (6 bases). The TCR originated in a young man in good health. CDR3 protein: CAISDPGRGTEAFF. In DNA, the CDR3 is TGTGCCATCAGTGATCCAGGGAGGGGGACTGAAGCTTTCTTT.